The clone carrying this T cell receptor (beta chain) was counted ten times or more. This specimen comes from a study of neurological immune-mediated disorders. V gave up 3 bases and J gave up 8 bases, with 13 bases separating them. CDR3 length: 14 residues. Germline values: CDR1 SGHVS, CDR2 FQNEAQ. The cDNA came from 5'RACE, which used 10-nucleotide random UMIs. Every sequencing run generated over 160 million TCR-beta sequences from 15-18 subjects. TCRdb called the 5' RACE reads again in MiXCR, with one record for every CDR3 protein. This table holds about 43,000 distinct CDR3 sequences, about 13% found once.

The chain recombines TRBV7-8 with TRBJ1-4; TRBD1 is a possible D gene (5 bases). The receptor comes from a female donor in good health. Sequenced: PBMCs. The CDR3 sequence is CASSFRREGEKLFF. CDR3 DNA sequence: TGTGCCAGCAGCTTTCGGCGAGAGGGGGAAAAACTGTTTTTT.